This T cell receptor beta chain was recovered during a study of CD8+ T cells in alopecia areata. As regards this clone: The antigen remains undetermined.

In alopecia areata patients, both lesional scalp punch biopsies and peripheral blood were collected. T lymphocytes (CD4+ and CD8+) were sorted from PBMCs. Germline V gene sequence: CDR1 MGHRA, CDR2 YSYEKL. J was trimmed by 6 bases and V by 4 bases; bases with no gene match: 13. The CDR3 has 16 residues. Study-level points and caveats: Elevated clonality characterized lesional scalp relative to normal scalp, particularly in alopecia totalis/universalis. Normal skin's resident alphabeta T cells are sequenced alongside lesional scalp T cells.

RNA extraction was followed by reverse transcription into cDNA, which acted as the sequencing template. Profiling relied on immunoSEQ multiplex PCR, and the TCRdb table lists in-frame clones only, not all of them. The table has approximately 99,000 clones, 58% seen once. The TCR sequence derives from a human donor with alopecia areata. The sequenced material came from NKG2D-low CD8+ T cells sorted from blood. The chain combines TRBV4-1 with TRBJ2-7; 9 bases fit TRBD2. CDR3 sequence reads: CASSLREAGGIIEQYF. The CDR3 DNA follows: TGCGCCAGCAGCCTCAGGGAAGCGGGAGGTATTATCGAGCAGTACTTC.